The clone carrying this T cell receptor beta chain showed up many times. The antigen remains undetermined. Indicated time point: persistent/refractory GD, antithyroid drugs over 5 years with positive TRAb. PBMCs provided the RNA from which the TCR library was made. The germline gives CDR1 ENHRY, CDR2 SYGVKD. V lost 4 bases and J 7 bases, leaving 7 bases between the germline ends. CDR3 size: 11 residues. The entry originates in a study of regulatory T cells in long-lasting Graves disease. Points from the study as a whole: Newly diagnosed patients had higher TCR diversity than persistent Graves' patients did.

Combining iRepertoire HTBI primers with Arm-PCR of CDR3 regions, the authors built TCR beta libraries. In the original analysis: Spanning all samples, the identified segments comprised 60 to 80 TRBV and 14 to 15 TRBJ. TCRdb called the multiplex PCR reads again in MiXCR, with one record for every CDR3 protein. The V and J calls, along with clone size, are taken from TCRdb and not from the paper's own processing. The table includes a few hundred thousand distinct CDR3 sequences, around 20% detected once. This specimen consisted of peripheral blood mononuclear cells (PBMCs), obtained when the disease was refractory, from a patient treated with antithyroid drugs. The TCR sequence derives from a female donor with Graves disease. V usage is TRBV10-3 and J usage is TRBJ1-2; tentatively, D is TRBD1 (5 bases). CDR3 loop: CAISAGGGYTF. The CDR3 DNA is TGTGCCATCAGTGCCGGGGGTGGCTACACCTTC.